This T cell receptor (beta chain) was recorded in a study of a mutant IDH1 vaccine in newly diagnosed glioma. For the study at large: Beginning 4-6 weeks after radiotherapy alone, or with temozolomide cycles, vaccination took place. Standard pretreatment was either radiotherapy, temozolomide, or, for most, radiochemotherapy with temozolomide.

Time point: week 23, last vaccination. Every single dose of the vaccine, 300 ug of mutant IDH1 20-mer peptide, came with topical imiquimod. Assay used: immunoSEQ multiplex PCR; TCRdb lists only in-frame clones, some missing. The sample carries 82,000 or so clones, 85% recorded once. Of note for this clone: What it recognizes is unknown.

CDR3 size: 14 residues. The germline gives CDR1 SQVTM, CDR2 ANQGSEA. Trimming stripped 2 bases from V and 2 bases from J, with 12 bases between. Sequencing used PBMCs, obtained from a glioma patient whose treatment included an IDH1 peptide vaccine. This receptor was identified in a man under 40 with glioma. Some clones in this sample may be carry-over from other donors' samples. The rearrangement joins TRBV29-1 to TRBJ2-5, with a possible D match to TRBD1 (5 bases). CDR3 coding DNA: TGCAGCGTTGAATGGGCGGACACACAAGAGACCCAGTACTTC. Protein product: CSVEWADTQETQYF.